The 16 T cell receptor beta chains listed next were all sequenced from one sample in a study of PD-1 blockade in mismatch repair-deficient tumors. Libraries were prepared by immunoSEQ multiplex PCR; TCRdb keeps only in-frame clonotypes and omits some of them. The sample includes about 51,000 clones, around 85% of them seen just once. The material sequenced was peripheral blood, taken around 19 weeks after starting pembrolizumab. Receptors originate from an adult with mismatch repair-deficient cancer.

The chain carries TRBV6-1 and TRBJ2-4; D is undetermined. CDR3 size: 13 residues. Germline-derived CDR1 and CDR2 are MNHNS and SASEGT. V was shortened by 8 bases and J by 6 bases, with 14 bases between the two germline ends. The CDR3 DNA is TGTGCCAGCCGAAAAGGAGCCCGAAACATTCAGTACTTC. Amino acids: CASRKGARNIQYF.

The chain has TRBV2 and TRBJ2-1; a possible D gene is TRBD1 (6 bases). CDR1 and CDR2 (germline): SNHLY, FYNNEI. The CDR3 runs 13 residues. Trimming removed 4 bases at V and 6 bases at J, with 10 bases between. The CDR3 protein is CASSGNRVNEQFF. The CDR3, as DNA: TGTGCCAGCAGTGGCAACAGGGTCAATGAGCAGTTCTTC.

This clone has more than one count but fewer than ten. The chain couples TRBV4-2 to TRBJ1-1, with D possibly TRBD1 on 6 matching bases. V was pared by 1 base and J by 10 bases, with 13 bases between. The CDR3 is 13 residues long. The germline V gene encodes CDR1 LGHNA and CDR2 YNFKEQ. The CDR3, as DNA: TGTGCCAGCAGCCAAGTCGGGGGGCCAAGAGCTTTCTTT. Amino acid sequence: CASSQVGGPRAFF.

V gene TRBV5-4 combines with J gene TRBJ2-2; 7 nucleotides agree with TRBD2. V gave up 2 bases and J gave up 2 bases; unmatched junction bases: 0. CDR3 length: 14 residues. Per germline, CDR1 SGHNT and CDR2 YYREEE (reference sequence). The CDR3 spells CASSLAGNTGELFF. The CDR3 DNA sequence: TGTGCCAGCAGCTTAGCGGGAAACACCGGGGAGCTGTTTTTT. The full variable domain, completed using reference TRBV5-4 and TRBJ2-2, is ETGVTQSPTHLIKTRGQQVTLRCSSQSGHNTVSWYQQALGQGPQFIFQYYREEENGRGNFPPRFSGLQFPNYSSELNVNALELDDSALYLCASSLAGNTGELFFGEGSRLTVL.

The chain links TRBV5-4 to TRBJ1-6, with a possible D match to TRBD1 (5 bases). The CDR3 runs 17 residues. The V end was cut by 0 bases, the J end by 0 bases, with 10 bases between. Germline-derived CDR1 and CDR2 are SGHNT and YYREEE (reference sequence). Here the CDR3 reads CASSLAHQGSYNSPLHF. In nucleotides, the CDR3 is TGTGCCAGCAGCTTGGCCCACCAGGGCTCCTATAATTCACCCCTCCACTTT.

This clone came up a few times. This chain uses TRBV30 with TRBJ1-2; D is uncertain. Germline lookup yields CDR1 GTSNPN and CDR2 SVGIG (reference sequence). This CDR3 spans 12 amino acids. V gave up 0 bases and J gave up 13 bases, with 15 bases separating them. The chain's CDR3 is CAWSVQHFSLTF. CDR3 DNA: TGTGCCTGGAGTGTACAACATTTCTCTCTCACCTTC.

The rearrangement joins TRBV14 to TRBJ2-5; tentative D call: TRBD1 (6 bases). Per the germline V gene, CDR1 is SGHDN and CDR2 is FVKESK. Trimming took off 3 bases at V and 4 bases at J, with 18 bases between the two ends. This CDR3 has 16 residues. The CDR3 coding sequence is TGTGCCAGCAGCCAGCCGCAACAGGGTTGGACAGAGACCCAGTACTTC. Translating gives CASSQPQQGWTETQYF.

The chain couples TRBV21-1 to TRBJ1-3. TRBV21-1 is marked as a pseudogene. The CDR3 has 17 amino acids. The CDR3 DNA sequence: TGTGCCAGCAGCAAAGTGGAGCGGGAGTCCTGGAGAAACACCATATATTTT. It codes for CASSKVERESWRNTIYF.

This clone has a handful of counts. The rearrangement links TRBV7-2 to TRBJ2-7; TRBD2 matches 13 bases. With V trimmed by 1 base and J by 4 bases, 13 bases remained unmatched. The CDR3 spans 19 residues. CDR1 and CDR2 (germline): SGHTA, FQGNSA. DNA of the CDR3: TGTGCCAGCAGCTTAGACGTATCTAGGCGGGGACTAGCGGGATACGAGCAGTACTTC. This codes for CASSLDVSRRGLAGYEQYF. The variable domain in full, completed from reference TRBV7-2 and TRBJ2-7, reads GAGVSQSPSNKVTEKGKDVELRCDPISGHTALYWYRQSLGQGLEFLIYFQGNSAPDKSGLPSDRFSAERTGGSVSTLTIQRTQQEDSAVYLCASSLDVSRRGLAGYEQYFGPGTRLTVT.

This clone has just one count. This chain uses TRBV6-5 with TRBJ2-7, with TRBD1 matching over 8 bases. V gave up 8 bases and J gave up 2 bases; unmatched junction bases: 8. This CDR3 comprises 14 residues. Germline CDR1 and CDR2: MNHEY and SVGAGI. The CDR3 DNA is TGTGCCAGCTCAACCACAGGGGGTACCTACGAGCAGTACTTC. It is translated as CASSTTGGTYEQYF.

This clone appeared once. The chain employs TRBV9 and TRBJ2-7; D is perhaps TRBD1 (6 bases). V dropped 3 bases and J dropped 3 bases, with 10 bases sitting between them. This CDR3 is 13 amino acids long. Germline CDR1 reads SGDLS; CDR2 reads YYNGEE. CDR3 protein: CASSETGNYEQYF. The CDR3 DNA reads TGTGCCAGCAGCGAGACAGGAAACTACGAGCAGTACTTC.

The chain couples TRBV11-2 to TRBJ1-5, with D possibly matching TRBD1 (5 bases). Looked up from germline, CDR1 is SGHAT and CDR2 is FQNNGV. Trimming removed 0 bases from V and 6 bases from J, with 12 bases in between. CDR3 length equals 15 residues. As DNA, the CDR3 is TGTGCCAGCAGCTTAGATAGGGGCGCGGCTCAGCCCCAGCATTTT. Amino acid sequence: CASSLDRGAAQPQHF.

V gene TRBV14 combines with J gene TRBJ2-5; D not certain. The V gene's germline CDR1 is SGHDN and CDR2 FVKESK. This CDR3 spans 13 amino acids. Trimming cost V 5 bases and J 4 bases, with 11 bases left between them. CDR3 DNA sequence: TGTGCCAGCAGCGAAGCCCCGGGAGAGACCCAGTACTTC. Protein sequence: CASSEAPGETQYF.

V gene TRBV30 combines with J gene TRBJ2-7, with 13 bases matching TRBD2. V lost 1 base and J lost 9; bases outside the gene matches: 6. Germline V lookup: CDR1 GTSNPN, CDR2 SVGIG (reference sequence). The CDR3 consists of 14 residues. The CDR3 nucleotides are TGTGCCTGGAGTGACGGACTAGCGGGAGTAGGGCAGTACTTC. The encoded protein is CAWSDGLAGVGQYF. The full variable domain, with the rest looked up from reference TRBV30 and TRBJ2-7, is SQTIHQWPATLVQPVGSPLSLECTVEGTSNPNLYWYRQAAGRGLQLLFYSVGIGQISSEVPQNLSASRPQDRQFILSSKKLLLSDSGFYLCAWSDGLAGVGQYFGPGTRLTVT.

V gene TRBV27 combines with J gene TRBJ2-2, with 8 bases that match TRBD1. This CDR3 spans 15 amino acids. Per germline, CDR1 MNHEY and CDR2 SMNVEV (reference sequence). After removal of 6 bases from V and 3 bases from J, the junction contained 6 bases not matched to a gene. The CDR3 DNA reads TGTGCCAGCAGCCCCAGGGGGCCGTACACCGGGGAGCTGTTTTTT. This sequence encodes CASSPRGPYTGELFF.

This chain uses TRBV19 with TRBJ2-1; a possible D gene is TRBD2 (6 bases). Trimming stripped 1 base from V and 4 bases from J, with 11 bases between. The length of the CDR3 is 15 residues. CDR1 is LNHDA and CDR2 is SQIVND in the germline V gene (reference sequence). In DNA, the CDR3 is TGTGCCAGTAGTATAGGGAGCGGGTTTTACAATGAGCAGTTCTTC. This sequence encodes CASSIGSGFYNEQFF.